Listed below are T cell receptor beta chains from one sample, sequenced in a study of identical twins. TCRdb reanalysed the 5' RACE reads using MiXCR and keeps one entry per CDR3 protein. Found here are about 280,000 distinct CDR3 sequences, more than 6.5% of them singletons; the top ten hold approximately 2%. These data were also filed under a second study, of yellow fever vaccine responses in identical twins.

The material sequenced was memory (CD45RO+) T cells sorted from blood. All receptors derive from a woman aged 18-29 years in good health. Both conserved end residues are part of each CDR3. D genes are given only for firm matches. Size is omitted from some rows. Given values are once, few, many or a class for expanded clones.

size: few
V: TRBV20-1
J: TRBJ1-2
D: TRBD1
CDR3: CSANHGTDGYTF
DNA: TGCAGTGCTAACCACGGGACAGACGGCTACACCTTC

size: NA
V: TRBV15
J: TRBJ2-6
D: TRBD2
CDR3: CATSRDSSGKGLSGANVLTF
DNA: TGTGCCACCAGCAGAGATTCTAGCGGGAAGGGGCTCTCTGGGGCCAACGTCCTGACTTTC

size: few
V: TRBV29-1
J: TRBJ1-3
D: TRBD1
CDR3: CSGTGTGVANTIYF
DNA: TGCAGCGGGACCGGGACAGGGGTGGCAAACACCATATATTTT

size: few
V: TRBV2
J: TRBJ2-1
D: NA
CDR3: CASNPSRYNEQFF
DNA: TGTGCCAGCAATCCTAGCAGATACAATGAGCAGTTCTTC

size: NA
V: TRBV28
J: TRBJ2-2
D: NA
CDR3: CASSSGPVGTGELFF
DNA: TGTGCCAGCAGTTCCGGCCCAGTTGGGACCGGGGAGCTGTTTTTT

size: few
V: TRBV6-1
J: TRBJ1-3
D: NA
CDR3: CASSEGREGNTIYF
DNA: TGTGCCAGCAGTGAGGGGAGGGAAGGAAACACCATATATTTT

size: few
V: TRBV20-1
J: TRBJ1-1
D: NA
CDR3: CSTKTQGNTEAFF
DNA: TGCAGTACTAAAACACAGGGCAACACTGAAGCTTTCTTT

size: NA
V: TRBV27
J: TRBJ1-1
D: NA
CDR3: CASSEGDRSDTEAFF
DNA: TGTGCCAGCTCCGAGGGAGACAGGAGTGACACTGAAGCTTTCTTT

size: medium-sized
V: TRBV20-1
J: TRBJ2-7
D: NA
CDR3: CSAKHPVAPYEQYF
DNA: TGCAGTGCTAAACATCCCGTCGCCCCTTACGAGCAGTACTTC

size: many
V: TRBV29-1
J: TRBJ1-2
D: NA
CDR3: CSVVEMGVNYGYTF
DNA: TGCAGCGTTGTTGAGATGGGGGTTAACTATGGCTACACCTTC

size: few
V: TRBV6-1
J: TRBJ2-3
D: NA
CDR3: CASSERAYSGTDTQYF
DNA: TGTGCCAGCAGTGAAAGGGCCTACTCCGGCACAGATACGCAGTATTTT

size: NA
V: TRBV24-1
J: TRBJ1-4
D: NA
CDR3: CATSAGSDEKLFF
DNA: TGTGCCACCAGTGCAGGTTCGGACGAAAAACTGTTTTTT

size: many
V: TRBV19
J: TRBJ2-1
D: TRBD2
CDR3: CASRDYGYEQFF
DNA: TGTGCCAGCCGGGACTATGGGTATGAGCAGTTCTTC

size: many
V: TRBV10-3
J: TRBJ2-3
D: NA
CDR3: CAISEGVGDTQYF
DNA: TGTGCCATCAGTGAAGGGGTTGGAGATACGCAGTATTTT

size: NA
V: TRBV28
J: TRBJ2-3
D: NA
CDR3: CASSLWVDTQYF
DNA: TGTGCCAGCAGTTTGTGGGTAGATACGCAGTATTTT